This TCR beta chain was sequenced for a study of blood T cell repertoires in COVID-19 (dated by TCRdb to the early 2020s). For context, the study as a whole: Samples from collaborators originated in the United States, Italy and Spain and spanned both the acute and convalescent phases of COVID-19. The material from the prospective study consisted of cDNA or gDNA derived from T cells, B-cell-depleted T cells, or PBMCs. The dataset comprised deeply sampled blood TCRbeta repertoires from subjects exposed to, actively infected with, or recovered from COVID-19. The repertoires were made available in a free public database intended to serve as a resource for research on the immune response to SARS-CoV-2. The samples were drawn from the first 160 participants of the ongoing ImmuneRACE study and from over a thousand subjects provided by 6 global collaborators. A de-identified subject ID, COVID-19 status, age in years and sex were almost always included in the sample metadata. Where HLA class I and class II types were available, the types were taken from metadata supplied by the sample provider, not from assay-based typing.

As concerns this clone: Its antigen has not been determined. Per-nucleotide qualities are absent, and no much larger clonotype sits a single base away.

Paper-wide results and their limitations: Clinical and demographic metadata were provided uncurated, with the amount varying by source and participant.

Whole blood was collected in K2EDTA tubes by collaborating institutions according to the institutions' own protocols. For TCRbeta analysis, collaborator samples were shipped as frozen whole blood, as isolated PBMCs, or as DNA extracted from either sample type. The immunoSEQ Assay, a bias-controlled multiplex PCR, was used to amplify TCRbeta CDR3 regions from genomic DNA. The authors' analysis ran thus. Within the assay, amplification of reference gene primers was used to estimate how many nucleated cells each sample contained. To quantify the absolute abundance of each unique TCRbeta CDR3 rearrangement, sequence reads were collapsed and filtered. For each sample, productive Simpson clonality was calculated by taking the square root of Simpson's diversity index across productive rearrangements. The source is immuneACCESS, and TCRdb retained only in-frame sequences with V and J called. Part of the clones is not carried over; for the studies checked, unresolved V genes explain less than half of this, and the remainder is unexplained. V, J and clone size are those of that table, while D and trimming were read from the DNA. Across this sample there are roughly 130,000 clones, with over 75% seen only once. Of the sample, about 10% is held by the ten largest clones.

The CDR3 starts with the cysteine, ends with the phenylalanine, and has 18 residues. Here the CDR3 DNA is all that survives: 54 bases in frame from base 1. V is trimmed back by 5 bases and J by 0 bases, and the junction contains 12 bases that no gene match accounts for. CDR1 and CDR2 are drawn from the germline V gene: SGHDT, YYEEEE. The sequence is built from TRBV5-6 and TRBJ1-5; 9 nucleotides in the junction match TRBD1. The sequencing input was peripheral blood. The receptor was isolated from a man aged 55 to 70 with active or convalescent COVID-19. The sequenced DNA is TGTGCCAGCAGTCACAGGGGGCGAAAGGGATATAGCAATCAGCCCCAGCATTTT. Translated, this gives CASSHRGRKGYSNQPQHF. Beyond the CDR3, the reference TRBV5-6 and TRBJ1-5 genes provide the residues; the full variable domain reads: DAGVTQSPTHLIKTRGQQVTLRCSPKSGHDTVSWYQQALGQGPQFIFQYYEEEERQRGNFPDRFSGHQFPNYSSELNVNALLLGDSALYLCASSHRGRKGYSNQPQHFGDGTRLSIL.